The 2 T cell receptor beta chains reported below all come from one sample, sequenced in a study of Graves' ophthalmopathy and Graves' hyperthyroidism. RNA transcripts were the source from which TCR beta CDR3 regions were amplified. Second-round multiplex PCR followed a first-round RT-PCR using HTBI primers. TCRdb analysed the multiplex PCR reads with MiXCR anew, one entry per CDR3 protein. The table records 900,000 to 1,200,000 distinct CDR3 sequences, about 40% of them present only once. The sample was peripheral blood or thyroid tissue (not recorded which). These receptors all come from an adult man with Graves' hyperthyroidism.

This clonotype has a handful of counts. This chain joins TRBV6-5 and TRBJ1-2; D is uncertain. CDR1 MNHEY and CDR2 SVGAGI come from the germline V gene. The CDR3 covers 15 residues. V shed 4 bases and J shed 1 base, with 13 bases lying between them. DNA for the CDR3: TGTGCCAGCAGTTTATCGTACTCGAATAACTATGGCTACACCTTC. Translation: CASSLSYSNNYGYTF.

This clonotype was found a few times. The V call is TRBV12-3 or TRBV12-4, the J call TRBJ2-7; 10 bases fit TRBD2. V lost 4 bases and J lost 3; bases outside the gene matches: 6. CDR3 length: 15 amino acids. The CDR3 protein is CASSSGLANNYEQYF. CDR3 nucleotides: TGTGCCAGCAGTTCGGGACTAGCGAACAACTACGAGCAGTACTTC.